This T cell receptor beta chain was recorded in a study of shared clonotypes between healthy human individuals. For the study at large: Aged 18 to 49, the donors were two women and three men. Each donor contributed plates that comprised three CD4 naive, three CD4 memory, two CD8 naive and one CD8 memory.

CD45RO negativity and positive selection for CCR7 defined naive CD8 cells, a population that excluded terminally differentiated effector memory CD45RA+ cells. The study drew all its donors from Caucasian adults living in Nashville, Tennessee. Study-level findings and limits: Sharing across several donors was seen in roughly 5% of naive CD4 clonotypes.

With respect to this clone: Its antigen is unknown.

The germline V gene encodes CDR1 PRHDT and CDR2 FYEKMQ (reference sequence). Trimming took off 1 base at V and 5 bases at J, with 16 bases between the two ends. CDR3 length: 16 residues. Profiling relied on immunoSEQ multiplex PCR, and the TCRdb table lists in-frame clones only, not all of them. The table lists about 2 million clones, about 94% of them singletons. The receptor was isolated from a man aged 18 to 35 in good health. The chain combines TRBV13 with TRBJ2-3; TRBD1 is a possible D gene (6 bases). Specimen: naive CD8+ T cells sorted from blood. The CDR3 sequence: CASSLASSRGQDTQYF. The CDR3 nucleotides read TGTGCCAGCAGCTTAGCCTCCTCCCGGGGACAAGATACGCAGTATTTT.